These T cell receptor beta chains were read from a single sample in a study of blood T cell repertoires in COVID-19. Data came from immunoSEQ multiplex PCR; TCRdb stores just in-frame clones and leaves some out. This table has approximately 80,000 clones, about 73% appearing once. The sample consisted of peripheral blood. The receptors shown here come from a man aged 45-65 years with active or convalescent COVID-19. The CDR3 runs from the conserved cysteine through the conserved F or W. A D gene is named only where the DNA matches it firmly. Size tells how often a clone was seen (once, few, many) or the class of an expanded clone, and some rows leave it out.

CDR3nt | CDR3aa | v_gene | d_gene | abundance | j_gene
TGTGCCAGCAGTGACAGGGAGGCCGGGGAGCTGTTTTTT | CASSDREAGELFF | TRBV6-4 | - | - | TRBJ2-2
TGTGCCAGCAGCTTGGGTGGGAGGTCACCCCTCCACTTT | CASSLGGRSPLHF | TRBV7-8 | - | - | TRBJ1-6
TGCGCCAGCAGCTTGGGCAGGTCCTTCGGAGATACGCAGTATTTT | CASSLGRSFGDTQYF | TRBV5-1 | - | once | TRBJ2-3
TGCGCCAGCAGCCAAGATTCTGCTAGCGGGGGGTGGGAGCAGTACTTC | CASSQDSASGGWEQYF | TRBV4-3 | TRBD2 | few | TRBJ2-7
TGTGCCAGCAGCCAAGTGACAGGGGACCTGCTCTCTGGAAACACCATATATTTT | CASSQVTGDLLSGNTIYF | TRBV14 | TRBD1 | - | TRBJ1-3
TGCAGCGTTGGCGGGGGGGTTGCCAACTATGGCTACACCTTC | CSVGGGVANYGYTF | TRBV29-1 | - | - | TRBJ1-2
TGTGCCAGCAGCTGGGACAGGGGGTCTGAAGCTTTCTTT | CASSWDRGSEAFF | TRBV6-4 | TRBD1 | - | TRBJ1-1
TGTGCCAGCAGCCGCCCCGGGACAGGGGTAATTGGCTACACCTTC | CASSRPGTGVIGYTF | TRBV7-2 | TRBD1 | - | TRBJ1-2
TGTGCCAGCAGTGATCATTTGGCAGACTATAGCAATCAGCCCCAGCATTTT | CASSDHLADYSNQPQHF | TRBV6-1 | - | few | TRBJ1-5
TGTGCCAGCAGCGTAGCGGGGGGATATGAAGCTTTCTTT | CASSVAGGYEAFF | TRBV9 | - | few | TRBJ1-1
TGTGCCAGCTCACCACCGAACGGGGGGGCCCACAATGAGCAGTTCTTC | CASSPPNGGAHNEQFF | TRBV18 | TRBD2 | - | TRBJ2-1
TGTGCCAGCAGTTGGGGTGGGAGGGATGGCGAGCAGTACTTC | CASSWGGRDGEQYF | TRBV6-5 | TRBD2 | - | TRBJ2-7
TGTGCCAGCAGCGTAGGCCAGGGAGCCAAAAACATTCAGTACTTC | CASSVGQGAKNIQYF | TRBV9 | - | once | TRBJ2-4
TGTGCCAGCAGCTCCGGACTAGCGGGGTCCACCGGGGAGCTGTTTTTT | CASSSGLAGSTGELFF | TRBV7-8 | TRBD2 | - | TRBJ2-2
TGTGCCAGCAGCACCGCTAGTGAGCAGTATTTT | CASSTASEQYF | TRBV7-2 | - | - | TRBJ2-3
TGCAGTGCTTTTGGGGGGGAGCAGTACTTC | CSAFGGEQYF | TRBV20-1 | - | - | TRBJ2-7
TGTGCCAGCAGCTTAGATCGGGGGGGCTACACCTTC | CASSLDRGGYTF | TRBV11-2 | - | - | TRBJ1-2
TGCGCCAGCAGCCCCGGGACAACTACCTACGAGCAGTACTTC | CASSPGTTTYEQYF | TRBV5-1 | - | - | TRBJ2-7
TGTGCCAGCAGGGAAACGGCTGGGCAGACCCAGTACTTC | CASRETAGQTQYF | TRBV7-9 | - | - | TRBJ2-5
TGTGCCACCAGCAGAGATCCGGGGGGACAGGGGAATAAGCAGTACTTC | CATSRDPGGQGNKQYF | TRBV15 | TRBD1 | once | TRBJ2-7
TGTGCCAGCAGGCTGGAGGCTGAGACCCAGTACTTC | CASRLEAETQYF | TRBV7-2 | - | - | TRBJ2-5
TGTGCCAGCAGCTCTAGCGGGTGGGGCACAGATACGCAGTATTTT | CASSSSGWGTDTQYF | TRBV11-2 | TRBD2 | - | TRBJ2-3
TGTGCCAGCAGCACAGGGACAGGCGCTTGGGGAGAGACCCAGTACTTC | CASSTGTGAWGETQYF | TRBV5-5 | TRBD1 | - | TRBJ2-5
TGCGCCAGCAGCCGCGGGACAGGGGGAGAGAATTCACCCCTCCACTTT | CASSRGTGGENSPLHF | TRBV4-3 | TRBD1 | - | TRBJ1-6
TGTGCCAGCTCACCGGGGTTGTTGCAGGGGAAGAACACTGAAGCTTTCTTT | CASSPGLLQGKNTEAFF | TRBV18 | - | - | TRBJ1-1
TGTGCCAGCAGCTTCCTACTAGCGGGGTCGACCTACGAGCAGTACTTC | CASSFLLAGSTYEQYF | TRBV5-5 | TRBD2 | - | TRBJ2-7